Shown below are 4 T cell receptor beta chains from a single sample sequenced in a study of metastatic and nonmetastatic thyroid tumors. Among the patients, none had received any treatment before thyroid surgery. TCRdb re-processed the PCR reads through MiXCR. Of more than 9,500 clones in the sample, 10% to 11% were seen once. The specimen was tumor tissue. The receptor set was obtained from a female donor with papillary thyroid cancer or a benign thyroid nodule (not recorded which). Some clones in this sample may be carry-over from other donors' samples.

At least ten counts were recorded for this clone. In nucleotides, the CDR3 is TGTGCCAGCAGCTTGGCCGGGGGGTTGGGCAATCAGCCCCAGCATTTT. Protein: CASSLAGGLGNQPQHF. The chain carries TRBV5-6 and TRBJ1-5, with TRBD1 as a possible D gene (5 bases). Deletions cut 0 bases from V and 2 bases from J, with 12 bases between. The CDR3 runs to 16 residues. CDR1 SGHDT and CDR2 YYEEEE come from the germline V gene.

This clone qualifies as medium-sized (0.01 to 0.1%). This chain links TRBV6-5 with TRBJ1-1, with D possibly TRBD1 on 6 matching bases. Trimming took off 0 bases at V and 10 bases at J, with 15 bases between the two ends. The CDR3 sequence is 14 residues long. Germline V gene data show CDR1 as MNHEY and CDR2 as SVGAGI. Written as DNA, the CDR3 is TGTGCCAGCAGTTACTCGATACAGGGTTCAGGAGCTTTCTTT. Residues: CASSYSIQGSGAFF.

Ten or more counts support this clone. The chain recombines TRBV9 with TRBJ2-1; no definite D call. CDR3 length: 14 residues. Germline-derived CDR1 and CDR2 are SGDLS and YYNGEE. Between the trimmed V and J ends, which lost 0 bases and 5 bases, there was a span of 9 bases. CDR3 sequence (DNA): TGTGCCAGCAGCGTAGGTGGTAGAGACAATGAGCAGTTCTTC. This translates into CASSVGGRDNEQFF.

In this sample, this clone is medium-sized. J is TRBJ1-2 and V is TRBV27; D not certain. The germline CDR1 and CDR2 sequences are MNHEY and SMNVEV (reference sequence). Between the trimmed V and J ends, which lost 0 bases and 8 bases, there was a span of 13 bases. The CDR3 length is 14 residues. CDR3 nucleotide sequence: TGTGCCAGCAGTTTATCTGCAGGCCCCCACGGCTACACCTTC. It is translated as CASSLSAGPHGYTF.